One sample yielded the 21 T cell receptor beta chains listed below, sequenced in a study of cytomegalovirus exposure and HLA in healthy donors. The PCR used 60 Vbeta and 13 Jbeta primers. Assay: immunoSEQ multiplex PCR; the TCRdb copy retains only in-frame clones and omits some. The data hold 90,000 or so clones, with around 80% observed a single time. Sequences were obtained from PBMCs. The receptors shown here come from a woman aged 50 to 65 in good health and CMV-seropositive.

Note on this clone: Germline is not matched at one junction end, which may reflect a read error. Distinct nucleotide sequences in the sample also encode this CDR3. The chain couples TRBV5-6 to TRBJ2-7, with TRBD2 matching over 12 bases. Germline V lookup: CDR1 SGHDT, CDR2 YYEEEE. CDR3 length: 15 residues. This chain's CDR3 is CASSFRLAGAYEQYF. The CDR3 DNA reads TGTGCCAGCAGCTTCAGACTAGCGGGGGCCTACGAGCAGTATTTC.

V gene TRBV2 combines with J gene TRBJ2-2, with TRBD2 identical over 7 bases. The CDR3 sequence is 13 residues long. V gave up 6 bases and J gave up 7 bases; unmatched junction bases: 5. The germline V gene has CDR1 SNHLY and CDR2 FYNNEI. The CDR3 DNA is TGTGCCAGCAGCGAGTTAGCGGGCGGGGAGCTGTTTTTT. Residues: CASSELAGGELFF. Complete variable domain (other parts from reference TRBV2 and TRBJ2-2): EPEVTQTPSHQVTQMGQEVILRCVPISNHLYFYWYRQILGQKVEFLVSFYNNEISEKSEIFDDQFSVERPDGSNFTLKIRSTKLEDSAMYFCASSELAGGELFFGEGSRLTVL.

V usage is TRBV7-9 and J usage is TRBJ1-3, with 7 bases that match TRBD1. The CDR3 totals 17 residues. The V segment lost 5 bases and the J segment 2 bases; nucleotides outside the gene matches: 12. CDR1 and CDR2 (germline): SEHNR, FQNEAQ (reference sequence). CDR3 protein: CASSPRFGTAAGNTIYF. CDR3 bases: TGTGCCAGCAGCCCGCGCTTTGGGACAGCAGCTGGAAACACCATATATTTT.

This clone was observed a handful of times. This sequence joins TRBV25-1 and TRBJ2-7; 12 bases match TRBD1. Germline V gene data show CDR1 as MGHDK and CDR2 as SYGVNS. With V trimmed by 3 bases and J by 7 bases, 7 bases remained unmatched. The CDR3 sequence is 15 residues long. The CDR3, as DNA: TGTGCCAGCAGTGATCCGGGACAGGGGGCGGGTGAGCAGTACTTC. The encoded protein is CASSDPGQGAGEQYF.

Points on this clone: A junction boundary mismatches the germline segment, possibly from a read error. The chain uses TRBV27 and TRBJ2-7; the match to TRBD1 covers 11 bases. Germline assignment: CDR1 MNHEY and CDR2 SMNVEV (reference sequence). The length of the CDR3 is 14 residues. This CDR3 reads CASSFRTGGSEQCF. In nucleotides, the CDR3 is TGTGCCAGCAGTTTTCGGACAGGGGGCAGCGAGCAGTGCTTC.

This chain uses TRBV7-9 with TRBJ2-7; 11 nucleotides agree with TRBD2. The V and J ends lost 4 bases and 2 bases, in that order; junction bases with no gene match: 7. Germline CDR1 and CDR2: SEHNR and FQNEAQ (reference sequence). There are 16 residues in the CDR3. The CDR3 DNA follows: TGTGCCAGCAGCTGGAGACTAGCGGGGAAGCCCTACGAGCAGTACTTC. It translates to CASSWRLAGKPYEQYF.

This chain links TRBV19 with TRBJ2-7; a weak D match, TRBD1 (5 bases). The CDR3 covers 13 residues. Germline CDR1 LNHDA, CDR2 SQIVND (reference sequence). V lost 6 bases, J lost 3 bases, and 12 bases lay in between. The CDR3 DNA reads as TGTGCCAGTAGCTGGGGCAGTAACTACGAGCAGTACTTC. Its translation: CASSWGSNYEQYF.

J is TRBJ2-5 and V is TRBV6-4; D remains ambiguous. Germline V CDR1 and CDR2: MRHNA, SNTAGT. The CDR3 extends over 13 amino acids. The V gene lost 5 bases and the J gene lost 1 base, with 8 bases spanning the gap. CDR3 region: CASSSSPQETQYF. DNA of the CDR3: TGTGCCAGCAGTTCAAGCCCCCAAGAGACCCAGTACTTC.

The sample holds a few counts of this clone. The chain recombines TRBV7-8 with TRBJ2-1; 10 bases are a match to TRBD2. Trimming took 10 bases from V and 9 from J; bases not matched to a gene: 12. The V gene's germline CDR1 is SGHVS and CDR2 FQNEAQ. The CDR3 runs to 14 residues. The CDR3 spells CATLQREGGGEQFF. CDR3 in DNA: TGTGCCACCCTCCAGCGGGAGGGGGGAGGTGAGCAGTTCTTC.

This chain joins TRBV5-1 and TRBJ2-2; D possibly corresponds to TRBD2 (6 bases). V gave up 4 bases and J gave up 5 bases, with 15 bases separating them. CDR3 length: 15 amino acids. Germline V gene data show CDR1 as SGHRS and CDR2 as YFSETQ. DNA of the CDR3: TGCGCCAGCAGCCCCGGGACTCTAGGGACCGGGGAGCTGTTTTTT. Protein product: CASSPGTLGTGELFF.

This clone was detected only a few times. The rearrangement links TRBV6-6 to TRBJ1-5, with D uncertain. The germline V gene has CDR1 MNHNY and CDR2 SVGAGI (reference sequence). The CDR3 sequence is 12 residues long. The germline V and J ends were trimmed by 10 bases and 2 bases, with 9 bases remaining between them. The DNA for the CDR3 is TGTGCCACCCGAGGAGGCAATCAGCCCCAGCATTTT. Translating it yields CATRGGNQPQHF.

The J gene is TRBJ2-5, the V gene TRBV29-1; 7 nucleotides line up with TRBD1. The J segment lost 5 bases and the V segment lost 7 bases, leaving 7 bases of the junction unmatched. Germline V gives CDR1 SQVTM, CDR2 ANQGSEA. The CDR3 consists of 12 residues. This CDR3 reads CSGRTGGETQYF. The CDR3 DNA follows: TGCAGCGGCCGGACAGGCGGCGAGACCCAGTACTTC.

In regard to this clone: This sample also contains other DNA sequences that code for the same CDR3. The gene calls are TRBV18 and TRBJ1-6; TRBD1 matches at 7 bases. CDR1 is KGHSH, CDR2 LQKENI, per germline. Trimming cost V 3 bases and J 6 bases; bases outside gene matches: 2. CDR3 length: 14 amino acids. The CDR3 DNA sequence: TGTGCCAGCTCACCTGACAGGGTTAATTCACCCCTCCACTTT. This codes for CASSPDRVNSPLHF.

V and J are TRBV5-1 and TRBJ2-6; D perhaps matches TRBD1 (6 bases). CDR3 length: 15 residues. V lost 4 bases, J lost 1 base, and 9 bases lay in between. Germline V gives CDR1 SGHRS, CDR2 YFSETQ. This CDR3 is CASSTGLSGANVLTF. Written as DNA, the CDR3 is TGCGCCAGCAGCACAGGGTTGTCTGGGGCCAACGTCCTGACTTTC.

This chain connects TRBV12-5 to TRBJ2-3, with no clear D. The CDR3 is 12 residues long. From germline, CDR1 is LGHNT and CDR2 FRNRAP. Trimming took 7 bases from V and 3 from J, leaving 8 bases between them. The CDR3 nucleotides read TGTGCTAGTGCTCCTCGTACAGATACGCAGTATTTT. It is translated as CASAPRTDTQYF.

This chain uses TRBV7-8 with TRBJ1-1; 7 bases agree with TRBD1. Trimming removed 5 bases from V and 7 bases from J; junction bases left unmatched: 13. Germline assignment: CDR1 SGHVS and CDR2 FQNEAQ. The CDR3 has 15 residues. CDR3 DNA: TGTGCCAGCAGCCCGATGGGGCAGGGGGTGCTTGAAGCTTTCTTT. It codes for CASSPMGQGVLEAFF.

The chain uses TRBV14 and TRBJ2-5; TRBD2 is a possible D gene (6 bases). The V gene lost 7 bases and the J gene lost 5 bases, with 14 bases spanning the gap. The CDR3 is made up of 13 amino acids. Germline lookup yields CDR1 SGHDN and CDR2 FVKESK. CDR3 sequence (DNA): TGTGCCAGCAAAGGAGGGCTCTGGGAGACCCAGTACTTC. Amino acids: CASKGGLWETQYF.

DNA for the CDR3: TGTGCCAGCAGCCAACCGACAATCCACGAGCAGTACTTC. This encodes CASSQPTIHEQYF. This chain joins TRBV7-9 and TRBJ2-7; D remains ambiguous. CDR1 is SEHNR, CDR2 FQNEAQ, per germline (reference sequence). V was shortened by 5 bases and J by 5 bases, with 13 bases between the two germline ends. The CDR3 loop spans 13 amino acids.

The rearrangement uses TRBV11-3 and TRBJ2-7; maybe TRBD1 (5 bases). CDR3 length: 13 residues. The V end was cut by 5 bases, the J end by 1 base, with 9 bases between. Germline values: CDR1 SGHNT, CDR2 YENEEA. The CDR3 region is CASSQDSSYEQYV. CDR3 bases: TGTGCCAGCAGCCAAGACAGTTCCTACGAGCAGTACGTC.

The chain recombines TRBV5-1 with TRBJ2-1; tentatively, D is TRBD2 (6 bases). Germline-derived CDR1 and CDR2 are SGHRS and YFSETQ. Trimming stripped 3 bases from V and 6 bases from J, with 13 bases between. This CDR3 has 14 amino acids. The CDR3 is CASSWGERANEQFF. The CDR3 DNA sequence: TGCGCCAGCAGCTGGGGGGAGAGGGCCAATGAGCAGTTCTTC.

V usage is TRBV13 and J usage is TRBJ2-3; 7 nucleotides line up with TRBD2. This CDR3 spans 15 amino acids. Germline loops: CDR1 PRHDT, CDR2 FYEKMQ (reference sequence). The V segment lost 5 bases and the J segment 7 bases; nucleotides outside the gene matches: 12. This chain's CDR3 is CASSPGSTGTNTQYF. The DNA for the CDR3 is TGTGCCAGCAGCCCCGGGTCGACGGGGACTAATACGCAGTATTTT.